What follows are 6 T cell receptor beta chains derived from one specimen sequenced in a study of blood T cell repertoires in COVID-19. Repertoires were generated with immunoSEQ multiplex PCR, while TCRdb's copy carries only in-frame clones and drops some. The data show 400,000 to 550,000 clones, with about 90% seen just once and around 1.8% held by the top ten. Sequencing used PBMCs or T cells enriched from blood (not recorded which). These receptors all come from a woman aged 18-29 years with acute COVID-19.

This sequence joins TRBV12-3 or TRBV12-4 and TRBJ1-4; no definite D call. This CDR3 region has 13 residues. V was pared by 5 bases and J by 8 bases, with 12 bases between. CDR3 DNA: TGTGCCAGCAGTGCGGCCCCTGGGGAAAAACTGTTTTTT. Its translation: CASSAAPGEKLFF.

There are a few counts of this clone. The CDR3 nucleotides are TGTGCCAGCAGCGAAGTACAGGGAAGTCAGCCCCAGCATTTT. This gives the protein CASSEVQGSQPQHF. The chain combines TRBV4-2 with TRBJ1-5, with a weak D call TRBD1 (6 bases). Germline CDR1 and CDR2: LGHNA and YNFKEQ. V lost 5 bases and J lost 6, with 14 bases in between. CDR3 length: 14 amino acids.

As for this clone: This CDR3 is also generated by other DNA sequences in the sample. The J gene is TRBJ2-3, the V gene TRBV27; D is unclear. Trimming cost V 0 bases and J 1 base, with 8 bases left between them. CDR1 is MNHEY, CDR2 SMNVEV, per germline (reference sequence). The CDR3 is 15 residues long. The CDR3 DNA reads TGTGCCAGCAGTTTATCGGCAGGTGGCACAGATACGCAGTATTTT. Its translation: CASSLSAGGTDTQYF.

The rearrangement joins TRBV27 to TRBJ2-1, with 11 bases aligning to TRBD2. The CDR3 sequence is 18 residues long. Germline CDR1 is MNHEY and CDR2 is SMNVEV (reference sequence). V lost 4 bases to trimming and J lost 6 bases; unmatched junction nucleotides: 14. The chain's CDR3 is CASSSRLAGGKGSNEQFF. The CDR3 coding sequence is TGTGCCAGCAGTTCACGTCTAGCGGGGGGAAAAGGGAGCAATGAGCAGTTCTTC.

The chain is built from TRBV2 and TRBJ2-1; D is undetermined. Germline V CDR1 and CDR2: SNHLY, FYNNEI. The CDR3 is 14 amino acids. V was pared by 2 bases and J by 12 bases, with 17 bases between. This CDR3 is CASSEMLGPLGQFF. The DNA for the CDR3 is TGTGCCAGCAGTGAAATGCTGGGCCCGCTGGGGCAGTTCTTC.

This chain links TRBV12-3 or TRBV12-4 with TRBJ2-2; no clear D gene. The CDR3 runs to 11 residues. V was cut by 5 bases and J by 4 bases, with 2 bases left in between. The CDR3 loop reads CASSRTGELFF. CDR3 nucleotides: TGTGCCAGCAGTCGCACCGGGGAGCTGTTTTTT.